This T cell receptor (beta chain) stems from a study of cytomegalovirus exposure and HLA in healthy donors. Germline CDR1 and CDR2: SGHDT and YYEEEE. The junction had 18 bases not matched to a gene; V was cut back by 1 base and J by 8 bases. The CDR3 is 17 residues long. Some clones are missing from TCRdb's copy, which holds only in-frame ones; the method was immunoSEQ multiplex PCR. Of about 160,000 clones listed, roughly nine tenths are singletons. What was sequenced was PBMCs. The gene calls are TRBV5-6 and TRBJ2-7; 7 bases agree with TRBD1. The clonotype originates from a woman aged 18-29 years in good health and CMV-seropositive. The CDR3 DNA is TGTGCCAGCAGCTTGCTCGGTTTGGGTCAGGGGGTAGGAAAGCAGTACTTC. Translation: CASSLLGLGQGVGKQYF.